These T cell receptor beta chains were read from a single sample in a study of response to subunit inactivated influenza vaccine. TCRdb re-called the RT-PCR reads through MiXCR, storing one row per CDR3 protein. The sample has about 700,000 distinct CDR3 sequences, 14% seen once. The specimen was PBMCs from blood, collected less than 15 days before vaccination. The receptors stem from a man aged 45-65 years who received an inactivated influenza vaccine. Each CDR3 is given with its conserved first and last residue. The D gene is left open where the match is weak. Some rows have no size entry. The others give once, few or many, or a class for an expanded clone.

TRBJ1-1 TRBV19 NA NA TGTGCCAGTAGTAACAGAGCCGACACTGAAGCTTTCTTT CASSNRADTEAFF
TRBJ1-2 TRBV27 NA NA TGTGCCAGCTCTGCGGGGGTAGCTAACTATGGCTACACCTTC CASSAGVANYGYTF
TRBJ1-1 TRBV29-1 NA many TGCAGCGCGGTAACAGGGTTAACTGAAGCTTTCTTT CSAVTGLTEAFF
TRBJ2-6 TRBV5-1 NA NA TGCGCCAGCAGCTTGGTGGGGGTCCCAGGGGCCAACGTCCTGACTTTC CASSLVGVPGANVLTF
TRBJ1-4 TRBV6-1 NA NA TGTGCCAGCAGATTTACCGCAGCAATGGGGGAAAAACTGTTTTTT CASRFTAAMGEKLFF
TRBJ2-7 TRBV7-9 NA few TGTGCCAGCAGCCCCTACCCAGAACAGATCTACGAGCAGTACTTC CASSPYPEQIYEQYF
TRBJ1-2 TRBV7-2 NA NA TGTGCCAGCAGCTCCCGGTTGGGTGGCTATGGCTACACCTTC CASSSRLGGYGYTF
TRBJ2-3 TRBV20-1 NA many TGCAGTGCTAGCCCGGGGGCAAACACAGATACGCAGTATTTT CSASPGANTDTQYF
TRBJ2-2 TRBV28 NA few TGTGCCAACCAAGCCCCTCCCGGGGAGCTGTTTTTT CANQAPPGELFF
TRBJ1-1 TRBV7-2 NA NA TGTGCCAGCAGCTTAAATGGGGGAGGGGGCACTGAAGCTTTCTTT CASSLNGGGGTEAFF
TRBJ2-1 TRBV6-6 NA few TGTGCCAGCAGTTACTCGACCGGGAATGAGCAGTTCTTC CASSYSTGNEQFF
TRBJ1-4 TRBV20-1 NA NA TGCAGTGTCAGGGCGTATGCAGAAAAACTGTTTTTT CSVRAYAEKLFF
TRBJ2-1 TRBV20-1 TRBD2 NA TGCAGTCCCAGGAGCCCGGGGGGACGGGGTGAGCAGTTCTTC CSPRSPGGRGEQFF
TRBJ2-5 TRBV28 NA NA TGTGCCAGCAGTTTATGGCAGGGGCGGGAAGAGACCCAGTACTTC CASSLWQGREETQYF
TRBJ1-6 TRBV7-2 TRBD1 few TGTGCCAGCAGCTACGGGACAGGGCTTAATTCACCCCTCCACTTT CASSYGTGLNSPLHF
TRBJ2-3 TRBV15 TRBD2 few TGTGCCACCAGCAGAGTAACTAGCGGGAGGAGGATCCCAGATACGCAGTATTTT CATSRVTSGRRIPDTQYF
TRBJ2-4 TRBV5-6 TRBD2 NA TGTGCCAGCAGCTTCAGGGGACTAGCGGGAGCCTCGGGAGTGAACATTCAGTACTTC CASSFRGLAGASGVNIQYF
TRBJ2-7 TRBV6-5 TRBD1 few TGTGCCAGCAGCTGGACAGGCGACGAGCAGTACTTC CASSWTGDEQYF
TRBJ2-2 TRBV20-1 NA few TGCAGTGCTAGATTGGCTAGCCGCACCGGGGAGCTGTTTTTT CSARLASRTGELFF